This T cell receptor beta chain was profiled in a study of blood T cells in healthy people across ages. Study conclusions and caveats: CMV infection status of these donors was not known. Unsorted PBMCs ruled out conclusive naive versus antigen-experienced comparison.

There are a few counts of this clonotype. Antigen: not known. Total RNA amounts of at least 6 micrograms were extracted per sample. Trimming shortened V by 0 bases and J by 4 bases, and 12 bases separated the two germline ends. Germline V gene sequence: CDR1 DFQATT, CDR2 SNEGSKA (reference sequence). The CDR3 has 14 residues. Sample-barcoded 5' priming and a J-beta primer mix drove a second PCR of about 6 to 12 cycles. From each sample, at least 2.5 million paired-end reads containing CDR3 were obtained. TCRdb reprocessed the 5' RACE reads with MiXCR, giving one entry per CDR3 protein. This sample carries about 570,000 distinct CDR3 sequences, roughly 28% of them seen once, and the ten largest clones take 18%.

Sequencing was carried out using blood. This receptor was obtained from a woman aged 70 to 79 in good health. The chain employs TRBV20-1 and TRBJ1-2; D is ambiguous. In DNA form, the CDR3 reads TGCAGTGCTAGAGATGGGCAAACGATCTATGGCTACACCTTC. This translates into CSARDGQTIYGYTF.